This T cell receptor (beta chain) is drawn from a study of blood T cell repertoires in COVID-19. The sample holds one count of this clone. The CDR3 has 15 amino acids. From germline, CDR1 is LGHDT and CDR2 YNNKEL (reference sequence). V lost 1 base to trimming and J lost 6 bases, with 13 bases between them. Original data processing: Amplified reference gene primers provided the basis for estimating nucleated cell counts. Data came from immunoSEQ multiplex PCR; TCRdb stores just in-frame clones and leaves some out. The V and J calls and clone size are taken from that table; D and trimming were inferred from the DNA. The repertoire includes about 160,000 clones, less than 90% of them detected once, and 13% to 15% sits in the top ten.

This chain connects TRBV3-1 (or the pseudogene TRBV3-2) to TRBJ2-1; D is unclear. The sample was peripheral blood. This clonotype was obtained from a young man with active or convalescent COVID-19. This chain's CDR3 is CASSQGARFFNEQFF. CDR3 nucleotides: TGTGCCAGCAGCCAAGGTGCGCGATTTTTCAATGAGCAGTTCTTC.